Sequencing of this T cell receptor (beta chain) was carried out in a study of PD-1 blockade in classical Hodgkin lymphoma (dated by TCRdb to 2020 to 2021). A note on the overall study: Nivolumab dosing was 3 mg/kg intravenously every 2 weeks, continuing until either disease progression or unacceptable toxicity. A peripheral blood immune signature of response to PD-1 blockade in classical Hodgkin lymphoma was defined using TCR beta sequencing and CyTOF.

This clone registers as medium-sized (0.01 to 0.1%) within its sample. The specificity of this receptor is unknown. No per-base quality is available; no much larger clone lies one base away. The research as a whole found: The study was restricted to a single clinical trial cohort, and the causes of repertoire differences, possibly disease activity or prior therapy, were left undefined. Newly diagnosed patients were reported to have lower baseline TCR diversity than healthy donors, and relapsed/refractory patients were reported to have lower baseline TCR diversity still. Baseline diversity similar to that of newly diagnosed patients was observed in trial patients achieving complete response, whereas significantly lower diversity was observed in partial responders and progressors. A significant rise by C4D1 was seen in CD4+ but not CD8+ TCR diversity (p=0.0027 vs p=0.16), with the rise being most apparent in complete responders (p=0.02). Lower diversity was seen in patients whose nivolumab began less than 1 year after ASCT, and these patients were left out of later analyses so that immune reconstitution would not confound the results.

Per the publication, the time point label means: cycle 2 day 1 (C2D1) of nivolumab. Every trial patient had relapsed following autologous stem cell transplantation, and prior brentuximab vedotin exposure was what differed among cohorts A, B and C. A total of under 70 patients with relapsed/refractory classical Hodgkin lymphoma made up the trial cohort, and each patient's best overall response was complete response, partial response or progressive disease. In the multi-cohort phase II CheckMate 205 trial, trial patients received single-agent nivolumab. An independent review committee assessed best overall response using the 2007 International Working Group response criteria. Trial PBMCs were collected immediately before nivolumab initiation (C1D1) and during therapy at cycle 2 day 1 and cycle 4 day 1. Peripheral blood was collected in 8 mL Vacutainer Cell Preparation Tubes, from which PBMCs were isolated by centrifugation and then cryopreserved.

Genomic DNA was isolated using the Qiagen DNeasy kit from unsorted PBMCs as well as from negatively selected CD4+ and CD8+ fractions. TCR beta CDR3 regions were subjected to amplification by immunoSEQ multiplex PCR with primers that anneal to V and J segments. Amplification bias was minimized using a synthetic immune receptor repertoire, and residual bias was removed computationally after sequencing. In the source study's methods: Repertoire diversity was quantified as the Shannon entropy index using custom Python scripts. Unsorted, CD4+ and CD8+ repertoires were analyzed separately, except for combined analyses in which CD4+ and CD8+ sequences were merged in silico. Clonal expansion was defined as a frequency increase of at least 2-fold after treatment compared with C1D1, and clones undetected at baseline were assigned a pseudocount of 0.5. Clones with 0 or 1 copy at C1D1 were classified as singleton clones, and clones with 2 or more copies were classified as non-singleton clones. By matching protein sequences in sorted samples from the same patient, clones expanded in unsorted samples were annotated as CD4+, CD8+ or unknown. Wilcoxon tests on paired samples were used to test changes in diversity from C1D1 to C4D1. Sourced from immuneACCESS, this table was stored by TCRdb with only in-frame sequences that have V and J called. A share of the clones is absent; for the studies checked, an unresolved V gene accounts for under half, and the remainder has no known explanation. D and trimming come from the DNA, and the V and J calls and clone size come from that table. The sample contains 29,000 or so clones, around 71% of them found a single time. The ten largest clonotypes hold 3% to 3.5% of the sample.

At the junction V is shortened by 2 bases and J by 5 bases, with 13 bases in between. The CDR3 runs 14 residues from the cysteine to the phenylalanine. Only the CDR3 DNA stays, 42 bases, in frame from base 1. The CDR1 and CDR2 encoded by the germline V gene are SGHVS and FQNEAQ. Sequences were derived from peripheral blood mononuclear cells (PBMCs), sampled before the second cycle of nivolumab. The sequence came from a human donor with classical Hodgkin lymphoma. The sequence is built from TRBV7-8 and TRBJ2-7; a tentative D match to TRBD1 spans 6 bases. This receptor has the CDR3 CASSLTGSEDEQYF. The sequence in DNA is TGTGCCAGCAGCTTAACAGGGAGCGAGGACGAGCAGTACTTC.